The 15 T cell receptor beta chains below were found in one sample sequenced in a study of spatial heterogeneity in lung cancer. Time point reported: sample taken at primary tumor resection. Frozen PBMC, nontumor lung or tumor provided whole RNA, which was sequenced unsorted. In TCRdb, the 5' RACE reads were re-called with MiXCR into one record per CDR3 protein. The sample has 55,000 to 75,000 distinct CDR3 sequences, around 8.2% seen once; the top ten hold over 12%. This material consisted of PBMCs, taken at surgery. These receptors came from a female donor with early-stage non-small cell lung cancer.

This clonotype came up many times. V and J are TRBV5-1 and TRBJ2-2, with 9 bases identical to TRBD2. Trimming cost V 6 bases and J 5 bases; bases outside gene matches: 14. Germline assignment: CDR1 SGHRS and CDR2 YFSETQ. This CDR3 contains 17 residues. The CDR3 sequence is CASKAAGGPSRTGELFF. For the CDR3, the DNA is TGCGCCAGCAAAGCAGCGGGGGGCCCGAGTCGGACCGGGGAGCTGTTTTTT.

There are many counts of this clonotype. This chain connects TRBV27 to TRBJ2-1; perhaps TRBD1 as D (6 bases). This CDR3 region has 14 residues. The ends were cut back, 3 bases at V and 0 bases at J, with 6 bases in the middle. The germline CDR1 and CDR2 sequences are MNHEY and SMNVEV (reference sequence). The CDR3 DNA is TGTGCCAGCAGTTTGGGGGCCTCCTACAATGAGCAGTTCTTC. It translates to CASSLGASYNEQFF.

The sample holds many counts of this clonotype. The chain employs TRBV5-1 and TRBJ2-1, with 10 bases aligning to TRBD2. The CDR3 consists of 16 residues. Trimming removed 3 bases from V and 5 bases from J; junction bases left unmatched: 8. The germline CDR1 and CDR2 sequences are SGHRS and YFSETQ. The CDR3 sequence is CASSSGLAQNNNEQFF. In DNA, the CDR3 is TGCGCCAGCAGCTCGGGACTAGCGCAAAACAACAATGAGCAGTTCTTC.

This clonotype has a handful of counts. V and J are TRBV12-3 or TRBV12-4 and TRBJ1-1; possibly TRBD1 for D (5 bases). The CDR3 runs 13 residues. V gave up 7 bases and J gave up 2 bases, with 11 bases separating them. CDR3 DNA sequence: TGTGCCAGCAAAAAAGGGGTAAACACTGAAGCTTTCTTT. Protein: CASKKGVNTEAFF.

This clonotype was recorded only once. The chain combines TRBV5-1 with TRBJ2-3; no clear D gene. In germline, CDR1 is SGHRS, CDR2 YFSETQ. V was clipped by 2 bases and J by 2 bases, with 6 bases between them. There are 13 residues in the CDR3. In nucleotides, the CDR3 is TGCGCCAGCAGCTTAGGCCTCACAGATACGCAGTATTTT. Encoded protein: CASSLGLTDTQYF.

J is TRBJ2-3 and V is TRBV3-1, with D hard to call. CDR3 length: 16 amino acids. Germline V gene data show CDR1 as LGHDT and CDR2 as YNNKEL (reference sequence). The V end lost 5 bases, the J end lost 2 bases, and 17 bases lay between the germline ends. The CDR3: CASSFIGSPDTDTQYF. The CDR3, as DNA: TGTGCCAGCAGCTTTATCGGGTCACCCGACACAGATACGCAGTATTTT.

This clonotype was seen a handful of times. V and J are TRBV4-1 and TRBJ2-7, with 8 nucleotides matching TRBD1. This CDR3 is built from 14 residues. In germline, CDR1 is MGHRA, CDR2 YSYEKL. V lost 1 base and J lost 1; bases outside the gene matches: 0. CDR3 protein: CASSQGQGSYEQYV. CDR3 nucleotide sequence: TGCGCCAGCAGCCAAGGACAGGGGTCCTACGAGCAGTACGTC.

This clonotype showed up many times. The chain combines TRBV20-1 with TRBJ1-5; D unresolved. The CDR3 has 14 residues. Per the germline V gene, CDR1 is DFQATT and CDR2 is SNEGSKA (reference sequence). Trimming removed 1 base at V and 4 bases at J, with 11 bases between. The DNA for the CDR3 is TGCAGTGCTAGAGCGCCGGGAAGGAATCAGCCCCAGCATTTT. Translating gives CSARAPGRNQPQHF.

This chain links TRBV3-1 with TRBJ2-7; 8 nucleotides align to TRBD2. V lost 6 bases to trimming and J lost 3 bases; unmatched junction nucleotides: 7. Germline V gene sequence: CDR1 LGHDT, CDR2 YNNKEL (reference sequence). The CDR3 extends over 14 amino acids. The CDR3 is CASSHLAGHYEQYF. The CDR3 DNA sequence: TGTGCCAGCAGTCACTTAGCGGGACACTACGAGCAGTACTTC.

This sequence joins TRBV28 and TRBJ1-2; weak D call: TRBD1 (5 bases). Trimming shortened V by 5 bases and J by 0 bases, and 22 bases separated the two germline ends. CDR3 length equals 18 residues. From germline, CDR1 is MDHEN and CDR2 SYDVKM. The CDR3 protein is CASSGAGVPNLSNYGYTF. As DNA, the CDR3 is TGTGCCAGCAGTGGAGCGGGGGTCCCCAACCTTTCTAACTATGGCTACACCTTC.

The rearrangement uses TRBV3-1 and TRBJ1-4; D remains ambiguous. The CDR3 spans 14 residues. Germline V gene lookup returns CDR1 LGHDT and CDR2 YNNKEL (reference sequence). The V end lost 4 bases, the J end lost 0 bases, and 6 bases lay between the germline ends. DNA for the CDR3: TGTGCCAGCAGCCCGAGTTCAACTAATGAAAAACTGTTTTTT. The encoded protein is CASSPSSTNEKLFF.

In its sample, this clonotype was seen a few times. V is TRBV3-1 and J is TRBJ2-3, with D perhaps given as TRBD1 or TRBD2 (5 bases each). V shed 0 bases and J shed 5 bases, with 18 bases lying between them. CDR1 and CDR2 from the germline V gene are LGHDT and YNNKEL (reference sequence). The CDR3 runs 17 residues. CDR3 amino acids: CASSQDPGTRQGDTQYF. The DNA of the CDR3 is TGTGCCAGCAGCCAAGACCCGGGGACGAGGCAGGGAGATACGCAGTATTTT.

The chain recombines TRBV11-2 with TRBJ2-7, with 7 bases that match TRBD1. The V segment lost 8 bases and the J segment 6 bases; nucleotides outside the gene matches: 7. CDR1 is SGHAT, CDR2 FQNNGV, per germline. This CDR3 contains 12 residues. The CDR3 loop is CASVAQGSEQYF. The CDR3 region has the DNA TGTGCCAGCGTGGCACAGGGGTCCGAGCAGTACTTC. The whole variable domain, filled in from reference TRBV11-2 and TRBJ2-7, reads EAGVAQSPRYKIIEKRQSVAFWCNPISGHATLYWYQQILGQGPKLLIQFQNNGVVDDSQLPKDRFSAERLKGVDSTLKIQPAKLEDSAVYLCASVAQGSEQYFGPGTRLTVT.

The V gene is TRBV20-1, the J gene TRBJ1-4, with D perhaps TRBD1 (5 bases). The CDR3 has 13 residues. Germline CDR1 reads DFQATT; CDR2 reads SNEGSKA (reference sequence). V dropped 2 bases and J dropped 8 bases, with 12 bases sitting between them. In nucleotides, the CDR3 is TGCAGTGCTAGACCAGGGCAGGAGGAAAAACTGTTTTTT. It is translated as CSARPGQEEKLFF.

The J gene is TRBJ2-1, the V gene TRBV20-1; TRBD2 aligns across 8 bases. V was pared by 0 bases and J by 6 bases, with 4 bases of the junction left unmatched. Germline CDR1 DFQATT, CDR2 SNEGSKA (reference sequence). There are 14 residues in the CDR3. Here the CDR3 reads CSARDPGGVNEQFF. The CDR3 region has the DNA TGCAGTGCTAGAGACCCCGGGGGGGTCAATGAGCAGTTCTTC.